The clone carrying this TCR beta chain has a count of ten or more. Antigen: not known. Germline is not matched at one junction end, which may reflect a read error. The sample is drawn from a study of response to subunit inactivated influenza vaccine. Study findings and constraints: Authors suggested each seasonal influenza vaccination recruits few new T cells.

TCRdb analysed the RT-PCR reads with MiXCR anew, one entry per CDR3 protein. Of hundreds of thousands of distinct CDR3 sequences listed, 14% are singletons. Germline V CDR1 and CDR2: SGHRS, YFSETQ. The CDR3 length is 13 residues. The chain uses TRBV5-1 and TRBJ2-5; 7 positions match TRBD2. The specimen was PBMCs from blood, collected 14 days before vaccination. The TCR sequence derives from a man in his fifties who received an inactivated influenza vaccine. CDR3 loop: CASSWGGGETQYF. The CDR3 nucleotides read TGTGCCAGCAGTTGGGGGGGTGGAGAGACCCAGTACTTC.